The source of this T cell receptor (beta chain) is a study of T cells in Graves' hyperthyroidism and ophthalmopathy. Study details: Upon initial diagnosis and before any treatment, peripheral blood was collected.

Hyperthyroidism patients were newly diagnosed, had disease duration under 2 months, and were aged 18 to 65 years. The study excluded patients with uncontrolled infection, other autoimmune disease, pregnancy or lactation. RNA transcripts provided the source from which TCR beta CDR3 regions were amplified. The TCR CDR3 was amplified in a first-round RT-PCR using the HTBI primer set. TCRdb re-called the multiplex PCR reads with MiXCR, one entry per CDR3 protein. The data contain hundreds of thousands of distinct CDR3 sequences, around 15% of them singletons. This clonotype was detected a few times. The CDR3 is 14 residues long. Between the trimmed V and J ends, which lost 2 bases and 4 bases, there was a span of 15 bases. Germline CDR1 reads DFQATT; CDR2 reads SNEGSKA (reference sequence).

This chain connects TRBV20-1 to TRBJ2-7; maybe TRBD2 (6 bases). Sequences were obtained from blood. This receptor was identified in a woman under 30 with Graves' hyperthyroidism. In nucleotides, the CDR3 is TGCAGTGCTAGACCCCCCGGGAGCCGGTACGAGCAGTACTTC. This encodes CSARPPGSRYEQYF.